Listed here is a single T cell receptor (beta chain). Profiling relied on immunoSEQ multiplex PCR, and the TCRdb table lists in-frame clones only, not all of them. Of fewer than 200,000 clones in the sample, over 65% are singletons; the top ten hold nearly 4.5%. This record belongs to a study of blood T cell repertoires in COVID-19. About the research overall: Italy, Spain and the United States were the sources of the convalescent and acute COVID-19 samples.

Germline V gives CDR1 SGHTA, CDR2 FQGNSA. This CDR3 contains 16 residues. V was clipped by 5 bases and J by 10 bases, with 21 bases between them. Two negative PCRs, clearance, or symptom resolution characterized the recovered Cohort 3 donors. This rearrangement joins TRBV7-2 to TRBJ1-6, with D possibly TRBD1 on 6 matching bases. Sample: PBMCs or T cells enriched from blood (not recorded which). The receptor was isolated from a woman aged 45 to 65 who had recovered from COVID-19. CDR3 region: CASSLKDSYSGSPLHF. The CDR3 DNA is TGTGCCAGCAGCCTCAAGGACAGTTACTCGGGATCACCCCTCCACTTT. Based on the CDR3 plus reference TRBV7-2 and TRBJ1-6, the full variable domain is GAGVSQSPSNKVTEKGKDVELRCDPISGHTALYWYRQSLGQGLEFLIYFQGNSAPDKSGLPSDRFSAERTGGSVSTLTIQRTQQEDSAVYLCASSLKDSYSGSPLHFGNGTRLTVT.